This entry lists 25 T cell receptor beta chains sequenced from one sample in a study of technical replicates of blood from a few donors. Repertoires were generated with immunoSEQ multiplex PCR, while TCRdb's copy carries only in-frame clones and drops some. The sample has about 61,000 clones; about 87% are singletons. Input material: PBMCs. These receptors were obtained from a human donor in good health. Some clones in this sample may be carry-over from other donors' samples.

The gene calls are TRBV6-5 and TRBJ1-2; 8 bases map to TRBD1. Germline V lookup: CDR1 MNHEY, CDR2 SVGAGI. V shed 7 bases, J shed 7 bases, and the junction held 11 bases outside the gene matches. The CDR3 runs 14 residues. The CDR3 reads CASTPRQDRAGYTF. Here the CDR3 DNA reads TGTGCCAGCACCCCTCGTCAGGACAGGGCTGGCTACACCTTC.

The rearrangement links TRBV6-5 to TRBJ1-1; 7 nucleotides agree with TRBD1. Per the germline V gene, CDR1 is MNHEY and CDR2 is SVGAGI. V dropped 2 bases and J dropped 2; count of bases not matched to a gene: 5. The CDR3 has 15 amino acids. The CDR3 sequence is CASSYRGRINTEAFF. The CDR3, as DNA: TGTGCCAGCAGTTACAGGGGGCGGATAAACACTGAAGCTTTCTTT.

The rearrangement uses TRBV4-3 and TRBJ2-1, with 10 bases that match TRBD2. Looked up from germline, CDR1 is LGHNA and CDR2 is YSLEER. The CDR3 runs 16 residues. Trimming removed 3 bases from V and 3 bases from J; junction bases left unmatched: 5. The CDR3 spells CASSQASGGGYNEQFF. CDR3 DNA sequence: TGCGCCAGCAGCCAGGCAAGCGGGGGGGGCTACAATGAGCAGTTCTTC.

This clone was seen once. The junction shows a germline mismatch at one end, possibly a read error. This chain connects TRBV18 to TRBJ2-1; perhaps TRBD1 as D (6 bases). Per the germline V gene, CDR1 is KGHSH and CDR2 is LQKENI. CDR3 length: 16 residues. The CDR3 DNA reads TGTGCCAGCTCGCCACAGGGAGTTTTCTCCTACAATGAGCAGTTCTTC. Protein product: CASSPQGVFSYNEQFF.

J is TRBJ2-2 and V is TRBV7-8, with 8 bases fitting TRBD1. Trimming at V came to 1 base and at J to 7 bases, leaving 5 bases not matched to a gene. Germline CDR1 SGHVS, CDR2 FQNEAQ. This CDR3 is 15 amino acids long. CDR3 sequence reads: CASSLVGQGHGELFF. In DNA form, the CDR3 reads TGTGCCAGCAGCTTAGTTGGACAGGGTCACGGGGAGCTGTTTTTT. The full variable domain, in which reference TRBV7-8 and TRBJ2-2 provide the parts outside the CDR3, is GAGVSQSPRYKVAKRGQDVALRCDPISGHVSLFWYQQALGQGPEFLTYFQNEAQLDKSGLPSDRFFAERPEGSVSTLKIQRTQQEDSAVYLCASSLVGQGHGELFFGEGSRLTVL.

This clone has only one observation. The rearrangement joins TRBV5-1 to TRBJ2-5; D might be TRBD1 (5 bases). Germline V CDR1 and CDR2: SGHRS, YFSETQ. V was cut by 4 bases and J by 5 bases, with 18 bases left in between. The CDR3 totals 15 residues. For the CDR3, the DNA is TGCGCCAGCAGCGTTGCGACAGCGACCCGGGAGACCCAGTACTTC. Translation gives CASSVATATRETQYF.

The V call is TRBV6-6, the J call TRBJ2-7; 13 bases fit TRBD2. In germline, CDR1 is MNHNY, CDR2 SVGAGI (reference sequence). The CDR3 spans 14 residues. Germline trimming cut 8 bases from V and 6 bases from J; bases unmatched to any gene: 7. In nucleotides, the CDR3 is TGTGCCAGCGCTACTAGCGGGGGGGCCGGCGAGCAGTACTTC. Protein sequence: CASATSGGAGEQYF.

V and J are TRBV7-9 and TRBJ2-2, with 7 bases fitting TRBD2. Germline CDR1 reads SEHNR; CDR2 reads FQNEAQ (reference sequence). This CDR3 comprises 18 residues. V was pared by 5 bases and J by 3 bases, with 15 bases of the junction left unmatched. CDR3 residues: CASSRGLAVIRDTGELFF. DNA of the CDR3: TGTGCCAGCAGCCGTGGGCTAGCGGTAATTCGGGACACCGGGGAGCTGTTTTTT.

The chain recombines TRBV29-1 with TRBJ2-1; 10 bases align to TRBD2. The germline V gene has CDR1 SQVTM and CDR2 ANQGSEA. This CDR3 is built from 17 residues. The ends lost 0 bases at V and 3 bases at J; junction bases unmatched: 8. In DNA form, the CDR3 reads TGCAGCGTTGAAGATCCAACTAGCGGGATCCTCTACAATGAGCAGTTCTTC. Translated: CSVEDPTSGILYNEQFF.

The chain joins TRBV2 to TRBJ1-1; D may be TRBD1 (5 bases). CDR3 length equals 13 residues. Trimming took 2 bases from V and 7 from J, leaving 11 bases between them. Germline-derived CDR1 and CDR2 are SNHLY and FYNNEI. The CDR3 protein is CASSEQGLSEAFF. As DNA, the CDR3 is TGTGCCAGCAGTGAACAGGGTCTCAGTGAAGCTTTCTTT.

This clone was recorded once. The gene calls are TRBV6-5 and TRBJ1-2; D is ambiguous. Germline assignment: CDR1 MNHEY and CDR2 SVGAGI. V shed 0 bases and J shed 4 bases, with 6 bases lying between them. The CDR3 spans 13 residues. The CDR3 coding sequence is TGTGCCAGCAGTTACTCAACGGTCTATGGCTACACCTTC. This sequence encodes CASSYSTVYGYTF.

This sequence joins TRBV7-2 and TRBJ2-5, with 8 bases that match TRBD2. V gave up 4 bases and J gave up 5 bases; unmatched junction bases: 6. The V gene's germline CDR1 is SGHTA and CDR2 FQGNSA. This CDR3 has 14 amino acids. The CDR3 loop reads CASSYGGARETQYF. CDR3 DNA: TGTGCCAGCAGCTACGGGGGGGCGAGGGAGACCCAGTACTTC.

The gene calls are TRBV7-8 and TRBJ2-7; 7 bases are shared with TRBD1. The V and J ends lost 2 bases and 0 bases, in that order; junction bases with no gene match: 4. Germline V gene sequence: CDR1 SGHVS, CDR2 FQNEAQ. The CDR3 has 15 residues. The CDR3 spells CASSLMGTASYEQYF. The CDR3 bases are TGTGCCAGCAGCTTAATGGGGACAGCCTCCTACGAGCAGTACTTC.

The V gene is TRBV20-1, the J gene TRBJ2-7; possibly TRBD1 for D (5 bases). Germline lookup yields CDR1 DFQATT and CDR2 SNEGSKA (reference sequence). Trimming cost V 5 bases and J 2 bases, with 7 bases left between them. The CDR3 is made up of 11 amino acids. As DNA, the CDR3 is TGCAGTGCTGGGGCTACCTACGAGCAGTACTTC. This codes for CSAGATYEQYF.

This chain connects TRBV13 to TRBJ1-2, with 9 bases lining up with TRBD1. V lost 6 bases, J lost 2 bases, and 10 bases stayed unmatched. This CDR3 region has 16 residues. Germline V gene data show CDR1 as PRHDT and CDR2 as FYEKMQ (reference sequence). The CDR3 loop reads CASSLGAGTGNYGYTF. CDR3 nucleotides: TGTGCCAGCAGTTTGGGGGCCGGGACAGGGAACTATGGCTACACCTTC.

The chain uses TRBV18 and TRBJ2-1, with TRBD2 matching 10 bases. Per the germline V gene, CDR1 is KGHSH and CDR2 is LQKENI. V was clipped by 3 bases and J by 7 bases; unmatched bases: 6. The CDR3 is made up of 15 amino acids. The CDR3 sequence is CASSPASGGGNEQFF. CDR3 coding DNA: TGTGCCAGCTCACCGGCTAGCGGGGGAGGAAATGAGCAGTTCTTC.

The chain uses TRBV7-9 and TRBJ1-1; 8 bases are a match to TRBD1. Germline loops: CDR1 SEHNR, CDR2 FQNEAQ (reference sequence). With 5 bases clipped from V and 4 bases from J, the junction kept 9 bases outside the gene matches. This CDR3 contains 15 residues. CDR3 nucleotides: TGTGCCAGCAGCCCCTGGACAGGGATGGTCACTGAAGCTTTCTTT. Amino acid sequence: CASSPWTGMVTEAFF.

In its sample, this clone was seen once. Other DNA sequences within the sample encode an identical CDR3. V and J are TRBV5-1 and TRBJ2-1; 7 bases are shared with TRBD2. Germline V lookup: CDR1 SGHRS, CDR2 YFSETQ. The CDR3 contains 14 residues. Losses at the gene ends were 7 bases for V and 4 bases for J; bases not matched to a gene: 8. The CDR3 spells CASSSSGGYNEQFF. In DNA form, the CDR3 reads TGCGCCAGCTCCAGTTCCGGGGGGTACAATGAGCAGTTCTTC.

The CDR3 DNA sequence: TGTGCCAGCAGTGAAGTAGGCAGGGGGCTTCAAGAGACCCAGTACTTC. As protein: CASSEVGRGLQETQYF. The chain uses TRBV6-1 and TRBJ2-5; TRBD1 matches at 8 bases. The CDR3 is made up of 16 amino acids. The junction had 6 bases not matched to a gene; V was cut back by 1 base and J by 2 bases. Germline CDR1 is MNHNS and CDR2 is SASEGT.

DNA for the CDR3: TGTGCTAGTGGTTTGCCACAGGGAACTCAGTACTTC. Its translation is CASGLPQGTQYF. The chain combines TRBV12-5 with TRBJ2-5; possibly TRBD1 for D (6 bases). V gave up 2 bases and J gave up 11 bases, with 12 bases separating them. The germline V gene has CDR1 LGHNT and CDR2 FRNRAP. The CDR3 runs to 12 residues.

The sample holds one count of this clone. V gene TRBV4-2 combines with J gene TRBJ2-5; 9 positions agree with TRBD1. The CDR3 extends over 16 amino acids. V gave up 1 base and J gave up 1 base; unmatched junction bases: 4. In germline, CDR1 is LGHNA, CDR2 YNFKEQ. The CDR3 region has the DNA TGTGCCAGCAGCCAAGTAGGACAGGGGCCCCAAGAGACCCAGTACTTC. Residues: CASSQVGQGPQETQYF.

The gene calls are TRBV6-7 and TRBJ2-7, with 12 bases aligning to TRBD2. TRBV6-7 is filed as an ORF, its function uncertain. This CDR3 contains 14 residues. The V and J ends lost 6 bases and 2 bases, in that order; junction bases with no gene match: 2. The CDR3 region has the DNA TGTGCCAGCAGAGGACTAGCGGGGACCTACGAGCAGTACTTC. Protein sequence: CASRGLAGTYEQYF.

A single count supports this clone. The chain links TRBV6-5 to TRBJ2-3; 12 bases match TRBD2. Germline V gives CDR1 MNHEY, CDR2 SVGAGI. The CDR3 has 15 residues. Trimming cost V 3 bases and J 8 bases; bases outside gene matches: 6. The DNA for the CDR3 is TGTGCCAGCAGTTATCGGACTAGCGGGGCTGTTACGCAGTATTTT. Translating it yields CASSYRTSGAVTQYF.

The chain employs TRBV5-1 and TRBJ1-4; TRBD1 agrees at 8 bases. This CDR3 region has 14 residues. Germline V lookup: CDR1 SGHRS, CDR2 YFSETQ. The ends lost 3 bases at V and 10 bases at J; junction bases unmatched: 8. CDR3 coding DNA: TGCGCCAGCAGCTCCGACAGGGGAGGCGGAAAACTGTTTTTT. Translation: CASSSDRGGGKLFF.

V and J are TRBV6-6 and TRBJ2-3; TRBD2 matches 11 bases. The CDR3 totals 15 residues. V shed 8 bases, J shed 0 bases, and the junction held 4 bases outside the gene matches. Per the germline V gene, CDR1 is MNHNY and CDR2 is SVGAGI (reference sequence). The CDR3 DNA reads TGTGCCAGCTGTATAGCGGGGGGGAGCACAGATACGCAGTATTTT. Residues: CASCIAGGSTDTQYF.